This TCR beta chain was retrieved from a study of cytomegalovirus exposure and HLA in healthy donors. Study-level points and caveats: Within the 130 or so validation repertoires, first-cohort TCR clusters tended to co-occur, according to a later analysis. Per published reports, the classifier diagnosed cytomegalovirus status with high specificity and sensitivity.

In the case of this clone: The antigen is not known.

Sequencing was performed with immunoSEQ multiplex PCR; in TCRdb, only in-frame clones are kept and a portion is missing. The sample holds about 98,000 clones; roughly nine tenths are singletons and the top ten take roughly 3.9%. The donors were in the roughly 130-subject validation cohort; that cohort was separate from the roughly 700-subject first cohort. This clonotype was sampled from a woman under 40 in good health and CMV-seronegative. Material: PBMCs.

The CDR3 region has the DNA TGCGCCAGCAGCTTTCGGGGGGGCGAGACCCAGTACTTC. Its protein product is CASSFRGGETQYF. J is TRBJ2-5 and V is TRBV5-1; 8 bases agree with TRBD2. This CDR3 region has 13 residues. The V gene's germline CDR1 is SGHRS and CDR2 YFSETQ. With V trimmed by 2 bases and J by 5 bases, 2 bases remained unmatched.